A selection of T cell receptor beta chains follows, all from one sample in a study of blood T cell repertoires in COVID-19. Using immunoSEQ multiplex PCR, the repertoire was profiled, and TCRdb retains in-frame clones only, with some absent. Counted here are some 200,000 clones, 88% occurring once; the ten biggest clones make up under 6.5%. The sequencing sample was made of peripheral blood. The receptors originated from a man aged 35-49 years with active or convalescent COVID-19. Both conserved end residues are part of each CDR3. D genes are given only for firm matches. The listing skips clone size in some rows; elsewhere it reads once, few, many or a size class.

j_call clone_size d_call v_call cdr3_nt cdr3_aa
TRBJ2-5 . . TRBV27 TGTGCCAGCAGACCTCAGGCGGGGAGTCGGGAGACCCAGTACTTC CASRPQAGSRETQYF
TRBJ2-5 . . TRBV12-3/TRBV12-4 TGTGCCAGCAGTTTAACGCGTACCCAGTACTTC CASSLTRTQYF
TRBJ1-6 . TRBD1 TRBV3-1/TRBV3-2 TGTGCCAGCAGCGGTCCGGGACAGTGTGTATTT CASSGPGQCVF
TRBJ2-3 . TRBD2 TRBV19 TGTGCCAGTAGCGGTAGCGGGGGAAGGGATACGCAGTATTTT CASSGSGGRDTQYF
TRBJ2-1 . TRBD1 TRBV6-5 TGTGCCAGCAGTCGTCTGGGGACAGCAAACAATGAGCAGTTCTTC CASSRLGTANNEQFF
TRBJ2-7 . . TRBV3-1/TRBV3-2 TGTGCCAGCAGCCAAGTTGGGCAGCCCTACGAGCAGTACTTC CASSQVGQPYEQYF
TRBJ2-7 few . TRBV29-1 TGCAGCGTTGACGGGGGAAGGGACGAGCAGTACTTC CSVDGGRDEQYF
TRBJ2-7 . . TRBV9 TGTGCCAGCAGTTGCATGAGTACCTACGAGCAGTACTTC CASSCMSTYEQYF
TRBJ1-3 . . TRBV30 TGTGCCTGGAGTGTACTTCCAGGGAACACCATATATTTT CAWSVLPGNTIYF
TRBJ2-1 . TRBD1 TRBV29-1 TGCAGCGTTGAAGGGACAGGGGGATCCTACAATGAGCAGTTCTTC CSVEGTGGSYNEQFF
TRBJ2-1 . . TRBV9 TGTGCCAGCAGCGCTCTGGACAGTTCCTACAATGAGCAGTTCTTC CASSALDSSYNEQFF
TRBJ1-1 few . TRBV3-1/TRBV3-2 TGTGCCAGCAGCCAAGATCCGGGGCCGCGGGGCACTGAAGCTTTCTTT CASSQDPGPRGTEAFF
TRBJ1-1 . . TRBV6-5 TGTGCCAGCAGTTACTCAAAGACAGGTCTTAATTTCTTT CASSYSKTGLNFF
TRBJ1-1 . . TRBV9 TGTGCCAGCAGCGCCACGTCTAACCAGAACACTGAAGCTTTCTTT CASSATSNQNTEAFF
TRBJ1-5 . TRBD1 TRBV2 TGTGCCAGCAGGGAGGGGACAGGGGCGCGCAATCAGCCCCAGCATTTT CASREGTGARNQPQHF
TRBJ1-2 . TRBD1 TRBV2 TGTGCCAGCAACCAGGGGGCTGGGTATGGCTACACCTTC CASNQGAGYGYTF
TRBJ2-1 once TRBD2 TRBV18 TGTGCCAGCTCGTCTGGACTAGCGGGTTTGCATGAGCAGTTCTTC CASSSGLAGLHEQFF
TRBJ1-5 . . TRBV28 TGTGCCAGCAGCCCGGGACAATATAGCAATCAGCCCCAGCATTTT CASSPGQYSNQPQHF
TRBJ1-5 . TRBD1 TRBV19 TGTGCCAGTATCACAACAGAAGGGACAGGCAATCAGCCCCAGCATTTT CASITTEGTGNQPQHF
TRBJ2-7 . TRBD1 TRBV4-1 TGCGCCAGCAGCCAAGTAGAGACAGGGGGCTACGAGCAGTACTTC CASSQVETGGYEQYF
TRBJ2-1 . TRBD1 TRBV27 TGTGCCAGCAGTCACCTGGGGACAGGGAACAATGAGCAGTTCTTC CASSHLGTGNNEQFF
TRBJ1-2 . TRBD1 TRBV7-9 TGTGCCAGCAGCTCAGCGGGACAGTATGACTATGGCTACACCTTC CASSSAGQYDYGYTF
TRBJ2-7 . . TRBV30 TGTGCCTCAACCATCGTCAGCTACGAGCAGTACTTC CASTIVSYEQYF
TRBJ1-1 few . TRBV19 TGTGCCAGTAGTAAGGGGGACGGAACCTTCAGGAACACTGAAGCTTTCTTT CASSKGDGTFRNTEAFF
TRBJ1-1 . . TRBV27 TGTGCCAGCCGGAGTTTAGCCGAAGCTTTCTTT CASRSLAEAFF
TRBJ1-5 . . TRBV6-5 TGTGCCAGCAGTTACGGCATCAATCAGCCCCAGCATTTT CASSYGINQPQHF
TRBJ2-2 . . TRBV11-3 TGTGCCAGAGAGAGACCAGGGACCGGGGAGCTGTTTTTT CARERPGTGELFF
TRBJ2-1 once TRBD2 TRBV9 TGTGCCAGCAGCGTAACGAGCGGGGGGAAATACAATGAGCAGTTCTTC CASSVTSGGKYNEQFF
TRBJ1-4 . TRBD1 TRBV19 TGTGCCAGTAGTAGTAATGGACAGGGTGCTGAAAAACTGTTTTTT CASSSNGQGAEKLFF
TRBJ2-2 . . TRBV12-5 TGTGCTAGTGTTCCGGACAATGACCCCGGGGAGCTGTTTTTT CASVPDNDPGELFF
TRBJ1-2 . . TRBV5-4 TGTGCCAGCAGCTCCGGCCAGGGATTCTATGGCTACACCTTC CASSSGQGFYGYTF
TRBJ2-7 . . TRBV20-1 TGCAGTGCTAGTAGGCAGGGTTTCTACGAGCAGTACTTC CSASRQGFYEQYF